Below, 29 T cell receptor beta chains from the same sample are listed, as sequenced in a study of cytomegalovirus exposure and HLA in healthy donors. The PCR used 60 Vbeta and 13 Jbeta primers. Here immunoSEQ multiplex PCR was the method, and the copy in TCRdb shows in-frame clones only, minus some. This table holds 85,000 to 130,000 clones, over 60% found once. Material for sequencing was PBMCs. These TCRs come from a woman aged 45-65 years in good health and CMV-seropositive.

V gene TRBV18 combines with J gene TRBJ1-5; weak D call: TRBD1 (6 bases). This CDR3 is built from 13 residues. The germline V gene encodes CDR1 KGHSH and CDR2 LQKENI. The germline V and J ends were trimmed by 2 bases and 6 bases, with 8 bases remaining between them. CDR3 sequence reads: CASSPEQGQPQHF. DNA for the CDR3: TGTGCCAGCTCACCAGAACAGGGTCAGCCCCAGCATTTT.

The CDR3 protein is CASSPGTVGYYGYTF. DNA for the CDR3: TGTGCCAGCAGTCCCGGGACAGTCGGATACTATGGCTACACCTTC. V and J are TRBV6-5 and TRBJ1-2; TRBD1 aligns across 7 bases. Germline trimming cut 5 bases from V and 3 bases from J; bases unmatched to any gene: 9. Germline V gene lookup returns CDR1 MNHEY and CDR2 SVGAGI. This CDR3 is built from 15 residues.

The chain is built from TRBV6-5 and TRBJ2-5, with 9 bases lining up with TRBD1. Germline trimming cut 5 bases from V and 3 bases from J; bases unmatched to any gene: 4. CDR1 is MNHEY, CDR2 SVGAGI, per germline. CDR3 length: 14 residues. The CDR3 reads CASSRTGAKETQYF. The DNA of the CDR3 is TGTGCCAGCAGTCGGACAGGGGCGAAAGAGACCCAGTACTTC.

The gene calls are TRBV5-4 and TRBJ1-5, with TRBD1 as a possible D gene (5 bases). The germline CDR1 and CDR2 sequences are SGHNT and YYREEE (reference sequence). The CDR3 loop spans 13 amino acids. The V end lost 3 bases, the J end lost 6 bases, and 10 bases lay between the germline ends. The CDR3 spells CASSYGGIQPQHF. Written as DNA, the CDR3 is TGTGCCAGCAGCTATGGGGGGATTCAGCCCCAGCATTTT.

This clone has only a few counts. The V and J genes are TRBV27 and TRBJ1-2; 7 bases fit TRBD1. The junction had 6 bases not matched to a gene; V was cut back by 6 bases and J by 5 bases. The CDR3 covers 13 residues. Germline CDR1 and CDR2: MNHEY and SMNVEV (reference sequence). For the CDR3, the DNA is TGTGCCAGCAGGGGGGACAGATCATATGGCTACACCTTC. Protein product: CASRGDRSYGYTF.

The DNA of the CDR3 is TGTGCCAGCAGCTTAGTTTTCGACACTGAAGCTTTCTTT. Translation gives CASSLVFDTEAFF. The V gene is TRBV11-2, the J gene TRBJ1-1; D not certain. V gave up 1 base and J gave up 3 bases, with 6 bases separating them. There are 13 residues in the CDR3. Germline assignment: CDR1 SGHAT and CDR2 FQNNGV.

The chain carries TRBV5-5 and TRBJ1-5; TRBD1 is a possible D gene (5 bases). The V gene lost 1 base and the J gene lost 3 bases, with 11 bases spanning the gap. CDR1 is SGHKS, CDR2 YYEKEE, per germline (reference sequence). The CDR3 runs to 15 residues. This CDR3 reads CASSLLTGNNQPQHF. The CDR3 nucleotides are TGTGCCAGCAGCTTGTTAACAGGAAACAATCAGCCCCAGCATTTT. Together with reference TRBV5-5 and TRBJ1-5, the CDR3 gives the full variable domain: DAGVTQSPTHLIKTRGQQVTLRCSPISGHKSVSWYQQVLGQGPQFIFQYYEKEERGRGNFPDRFSARQFPNYSSELNVNALLLGDSALYLCASSLLTGNNQPQHFGDGTRLSIL.

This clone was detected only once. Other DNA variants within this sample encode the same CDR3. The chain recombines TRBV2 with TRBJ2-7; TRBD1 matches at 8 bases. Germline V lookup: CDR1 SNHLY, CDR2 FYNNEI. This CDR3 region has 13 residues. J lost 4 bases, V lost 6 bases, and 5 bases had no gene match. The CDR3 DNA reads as TGTGCCAGCAGCCGACAGGGGAGTTACGAGCAGTACTTC. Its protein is CASSRQGSYEQYF.

This chain's CDR3 is CASSQGRWGGSTDTQYF. DNA of the CDR3: TGCGCCAGCAGCCAAGGTCGATGGGGCGGAAGCACAGATACGCAGTATTTT. The V call is TRBV4-3, the J call TRBJ2-3; D might be TRBD1 (5 bases). Germline assignment: CDR1 LGHNA and CDR2 YSLEER. Trimming took off 1 base at V and 0 bases at J, with 14 bases between the two ends. This CDR3 is built from 17 residues.

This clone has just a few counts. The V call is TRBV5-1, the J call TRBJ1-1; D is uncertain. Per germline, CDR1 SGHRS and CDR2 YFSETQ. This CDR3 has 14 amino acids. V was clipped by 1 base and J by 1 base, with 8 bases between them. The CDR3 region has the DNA TGCGCCAGCAGCTTGCAATCCGGGAACACTGAAGCTTTCTTT. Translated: CASSLQSGNTEAFF.

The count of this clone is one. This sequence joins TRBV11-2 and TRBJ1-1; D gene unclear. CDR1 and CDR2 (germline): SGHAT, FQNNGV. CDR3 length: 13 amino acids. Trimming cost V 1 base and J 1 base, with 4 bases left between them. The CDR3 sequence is CASSLGQNTEAFF. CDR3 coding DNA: TGTGCCAGCAGCTTAGGACAGAACACTGAAGCTTTCTTT.

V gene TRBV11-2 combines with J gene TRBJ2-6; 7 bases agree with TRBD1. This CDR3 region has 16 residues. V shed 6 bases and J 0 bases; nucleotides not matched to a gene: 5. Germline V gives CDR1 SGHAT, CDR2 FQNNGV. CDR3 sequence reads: CASRDRANSGANVLTF. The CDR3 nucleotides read TGTGCCAGCAGAGACAGGGCTAACTCTGGGGCCAACGTCCTGACTTTC.

The CDR3 protein is CAISEGGVDEQYF. CDR3 sequence (DNA): TGTGCCATCAGTGAAGGGGGAGTGGATGAGCAGTACTTC. This chain connects TRBV10-3 to TRBJ2-7, with D maybe TRBD1 (6 bases). Trimming pared 3 bases from V and 7 bases from J, leaving 13 bases between. CDR1 ENHRY and CDR2 SYGVKD come from the germline V gene. The CDR3 has 13 amino acids.

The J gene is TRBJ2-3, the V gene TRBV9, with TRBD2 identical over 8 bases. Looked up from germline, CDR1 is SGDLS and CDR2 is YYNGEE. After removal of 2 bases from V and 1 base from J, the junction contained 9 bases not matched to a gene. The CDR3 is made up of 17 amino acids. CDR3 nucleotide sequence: TGTGCCAGCAGCGTGGGCCAGGCGGGGGGTGGCACAGATACGCAGTATTTT. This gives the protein CASSVGQAGGGTDTQYF.

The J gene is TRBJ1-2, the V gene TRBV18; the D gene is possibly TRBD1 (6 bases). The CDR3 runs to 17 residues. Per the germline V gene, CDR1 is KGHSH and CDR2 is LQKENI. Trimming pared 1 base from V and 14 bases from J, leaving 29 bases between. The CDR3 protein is CASSPLSVNDRSIGGTF. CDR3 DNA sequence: TGTGCCAGCTCACCACTTTCCGTCAACGACAGGTCTATAGGGGGAACCTTC.

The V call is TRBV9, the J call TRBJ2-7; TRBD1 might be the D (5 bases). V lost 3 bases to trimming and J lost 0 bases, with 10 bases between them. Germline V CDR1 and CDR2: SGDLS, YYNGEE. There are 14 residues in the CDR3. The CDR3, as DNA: TGTGCCAGCAGCGAAACAGGACCCTCCTACGAGCAGTACTTC. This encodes CASSETGPSYEQYF.

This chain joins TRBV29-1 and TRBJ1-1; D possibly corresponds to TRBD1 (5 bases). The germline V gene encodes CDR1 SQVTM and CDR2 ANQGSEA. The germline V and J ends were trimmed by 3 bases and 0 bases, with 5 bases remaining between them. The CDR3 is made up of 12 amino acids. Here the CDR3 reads CSVDRVNTEAFF. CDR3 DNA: TGCAGCGTTGACAGGGTGAACACTGAAGCTTTCTTT.

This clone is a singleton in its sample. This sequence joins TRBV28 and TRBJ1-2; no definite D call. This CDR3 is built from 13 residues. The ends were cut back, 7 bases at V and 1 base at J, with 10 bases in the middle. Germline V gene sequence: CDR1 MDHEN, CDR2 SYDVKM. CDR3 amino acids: CASNGIFNYGYTF. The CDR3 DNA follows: TGTGCCAGCAACGGGATTTTTAACTATGGCTACACCTTC.

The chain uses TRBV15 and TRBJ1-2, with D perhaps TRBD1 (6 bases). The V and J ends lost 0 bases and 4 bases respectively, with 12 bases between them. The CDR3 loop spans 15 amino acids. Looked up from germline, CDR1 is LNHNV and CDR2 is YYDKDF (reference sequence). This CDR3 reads CATSRENRQVYGYTF. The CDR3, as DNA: TGTGCCACCAGCAGAGAGAATAGACAGGTCTATGGCTACACCTTC.

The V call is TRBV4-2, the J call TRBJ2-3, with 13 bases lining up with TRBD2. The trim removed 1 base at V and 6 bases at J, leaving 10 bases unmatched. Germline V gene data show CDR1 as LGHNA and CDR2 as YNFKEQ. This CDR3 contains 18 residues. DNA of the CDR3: TGTGCCAGCAGCCAAGTGGCACTAGCGGGGGGGCTAAGGGATACGCAGTATTTT. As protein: CASSQVALAGGLRDTQYF.

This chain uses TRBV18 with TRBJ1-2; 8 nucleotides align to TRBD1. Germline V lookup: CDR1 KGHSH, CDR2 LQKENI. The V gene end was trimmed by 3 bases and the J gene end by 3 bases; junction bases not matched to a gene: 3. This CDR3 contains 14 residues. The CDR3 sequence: CASSPSRGHYGYTF. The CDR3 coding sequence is TGTGCCAGCTCACCGTCCAGGGGGCACTATGGCTACACCTTC.

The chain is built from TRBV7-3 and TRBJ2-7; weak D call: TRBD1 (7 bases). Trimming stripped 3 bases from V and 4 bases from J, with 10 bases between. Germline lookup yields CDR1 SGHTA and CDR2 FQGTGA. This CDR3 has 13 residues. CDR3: CASSFSGGYEQYF. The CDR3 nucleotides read TGTGCCAGCAGCTTCTCAGGGGGGTACGAGCAGTACTTC.

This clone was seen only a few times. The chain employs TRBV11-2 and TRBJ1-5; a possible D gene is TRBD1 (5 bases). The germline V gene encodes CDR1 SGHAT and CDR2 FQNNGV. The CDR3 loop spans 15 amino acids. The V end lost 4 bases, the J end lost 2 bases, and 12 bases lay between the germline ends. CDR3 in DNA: TGTGCCAGCAGCTCGATGGGGGGGGGCAATCAGCCCCAGCATTTT. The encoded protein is CASSSMGGGNQPQHF. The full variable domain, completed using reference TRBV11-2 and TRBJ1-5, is EAGVAQSPRYKIIEKRQSVAFWCNPISGHATLYWYQQILGQGPKLLIQFQNNGVVDDSQLPKDRFSAERLKGVDSTLKIQPAKLEDSAVYLCASSSMGGGNQPQHFGDGTRLSIL.

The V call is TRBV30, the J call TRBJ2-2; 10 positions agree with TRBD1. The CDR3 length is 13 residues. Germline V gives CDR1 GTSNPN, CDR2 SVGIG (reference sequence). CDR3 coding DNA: TGTGCTACTCGGACAGGGGGGGCCGGGGAGCTGTTTTTT. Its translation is CATRTGGAGELFF.

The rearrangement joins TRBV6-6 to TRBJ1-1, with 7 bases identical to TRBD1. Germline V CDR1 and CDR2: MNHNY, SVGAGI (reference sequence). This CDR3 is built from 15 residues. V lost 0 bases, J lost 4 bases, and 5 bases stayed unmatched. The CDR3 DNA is TGTGCCAGCAGTTACTCCAGACAGGGAAGCACTGAAGCTTTCTTT. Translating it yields CASSYSRQGSTEAFF.

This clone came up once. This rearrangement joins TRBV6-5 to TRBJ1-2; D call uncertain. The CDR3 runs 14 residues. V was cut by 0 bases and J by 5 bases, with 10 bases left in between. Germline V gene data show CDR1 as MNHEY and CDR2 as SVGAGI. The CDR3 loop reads CASSYSNPGYGYTF. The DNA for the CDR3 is TGTGCCAGCAGTTACTCGAATCCGGGGTATGGCTACACCTTC.

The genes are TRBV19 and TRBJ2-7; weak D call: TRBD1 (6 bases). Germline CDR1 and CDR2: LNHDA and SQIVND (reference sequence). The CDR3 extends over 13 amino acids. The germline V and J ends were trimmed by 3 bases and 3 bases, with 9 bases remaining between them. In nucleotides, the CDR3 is TGTGCCAGTAGTATGGGGGCGGTCTACGAGCAGTACTTC. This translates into CASSMGAVYEQYF.

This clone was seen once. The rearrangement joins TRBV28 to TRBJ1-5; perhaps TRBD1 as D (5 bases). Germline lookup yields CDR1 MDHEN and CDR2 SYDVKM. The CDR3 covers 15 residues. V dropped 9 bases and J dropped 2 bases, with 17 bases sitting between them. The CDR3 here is CASRHRGFGNQPQHF. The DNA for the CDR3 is TGTGCCAGTCGTCATAGGGGATTCGGCAATCAGCCCCAGCATTTT.

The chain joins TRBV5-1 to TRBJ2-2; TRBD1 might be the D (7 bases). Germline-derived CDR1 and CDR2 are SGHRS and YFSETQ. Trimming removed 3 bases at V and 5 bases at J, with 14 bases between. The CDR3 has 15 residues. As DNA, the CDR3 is TGCGCCAGCAGCTCAGGGGGGCCTGGGACCGGGGAGCTGTTTTTT. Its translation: CASSSGGPGTGELFF.